This record concerns one T cell receptor (beta chain) sequence. This record belongs to a study of shared clonotypes between healthy human individuals. The CDR3 is 15 amino acids. Profiled with immunoSEQ multiplex PCR; TCRdb holds only in-frame clones, not every one. The sample holds roughly 2.6 million clones, approximately 94% seen once. The source is a man between 18 and 29 years old in good health. The rearrangement links TRBV21-1 to TRBJ2-7; the D segment call TRBD2 is taken from the table without a DNA check. TRBV21-1 is a listed pseudogene. Sequenced sample: naive CD4+ T cells sorted from blood. Subset: CD45RA+ positively selected. The CDR3 DNA reads TGTGCCAGCAGCAACTCCGGGACTCCAACCTACGAGCAGTACTTC. Residues: CASSNSGTPTYEQYF.